This T cell receptor (beta chain) came from a study of T cells in Graves' hyperthyroidism and ophthalmopathy. Whole-study context: Peripheral blood was obtained at initial diagnosis, preceding any treatment.

RNA transcripts were the template for amplifying TCR beta CDR3 regions. First-round RT-PCR targeting the TCR CDR3 was performed with the HTBI primer set. TCRdb reprocessed the multiplex PCR reads via MiXCR and lists one record per CDR3 protein. The table has 250,000 to 300,000 distinct CDR3 sequences, approximately 15% seen once. This clonotype was counted between two and nine times. The V and J ends lost 6 bases and 4 bases respectively, with 24 bases between them. The CDR3 runs to 16 residues. Germline CDR1 reads DFQATT; CDR2 reads SNEGSKA (reference sequence). The chain is built from TRBV20-1 and TRBJ2-5; D might be TRBD1 (6 bases). The source material was blood. The origin of this receptor is a woman aged 55 to 70 with Graves' ophthalmopathy. CDR3 sequence: CSATIQLQGRLETQYF. CDR3 in DNA: TGCAGTGCGACGATTCAACTACAGGGACGGCTAGAGACCCAGTACTTC.